This T cell receptor beta chain was identified during a study of shared clonotypes between healthy human individuals (dated by TCRdb to the early 2020s). As for the study more broadly: A few men and a couple of women, aged 18 to 49 years, made up the cohort. For each donor, CD4 naive and CD4 memory were each run on three plates, CD8 naive on two plates, and CD8 memory on one plate. Between about 0.94 and 8.9 billion PBMCs per donor were obtained by leukapheresis. The study deeply sequenced blood TCR repertoires of about 5 healthy adults to estimate repertoire size and the extent of clonotype sharing between individuals. To increase sequencing depth and limit assay-specific biases, different laboratories used diverse techniques to prepare libraries and sequence TCR repertoires. On the study overall, not on this receptor specifically: Pairwise subsampling indicated that sequencing depth was expected to affect the degree of clonotype sharing among donors. Sampling was restricted to blood, and TCR repertoires in tissue are likely to differ from TCR repertoires in blood. Across four donors, roughly 5.1% of naive CD4, approximately 3.5% of naive CD8, roughly 2.2% of memory CD4, and approximately 0.42% of memory CD8 clonotypes were shared. Higher generation probabilities were observed for clonotypes shared by all four sorted-subset donors than for non-shared clonotypes. Incomplete sequencing was indicated by rarefaction of sorted-subset datasets, despite the large sequencing depth. Estimated clonotype richness was generally larger for naive than for memory subsets. Because the study included only a small number of donors, the genetic and exposure-history diversity represented was limited.

As regards this clone: Its antigen is currently not known. No base quality values were provided; no much bigger clone lies one nucleotide off.

Inclusive of the bounding cysteine and phenylalanine, the CDR3 is 14 residues long. Only the CDR3 DNA is retained, 42 bases long and in frame from the first base. CDR1 and CDR2, looked up from the germline V gene (reference sequence), are MNHEY and SMNVEV. V is reduced by 5 bases and J by 7 bases, leaving a spacing of 12 bases between them. CD8 naive samples were obtained by positive selection for CCR7 among CD45RO-negative cells, yielding a CD45RA+CCR7+ population from which TemRA cells were excluded. Healthy HIV-negative adults with no recently reported acute infections or vaccinations were included as donors. Every donor was a Caucasian adult residing in Nashville, Tennessee, USA. After blood collection by leukapheresis, PBMCs were isolated using Ficoll-Histopaque density gradient centrifugation and then cryopreserved in the vapor phase of liquid nitrogen. Analytical flow cytometry was used to check the purity and quantity of each magnetically sorted T cell population. Genomic DNA was isolated from every sorted fraction and measured by UV absorbance on a Nanodrop 2000c.

TCR CDR3 regions were amplified from genomic DNA by multiplex PCR using the deep immunoSEQ assay. Genomic DNA extracted from each cell subset was distributed evenly over all wells of several immunoSEQ 96-well plates, and each plate served as one replicate. Each replicate PCR for sorted subsets received 150 to 250 ng genomic DNA, equal to tens of thousands of T cell genomes. The purified libraries were quantified using a Qubit 3.0 fluorometer, sized with a Bioanalyzer 2100, and then quantified again using the KAPA Library Quantification kit. Each immunoSEQ 96-well plate was sequenced on its own single-read 150-cycle Illumina NextSeq 550 flow cell. As for the original processing: Because only junctional sequences without quality scores were contained in the immunoSEQ output, filtering matching that applied to full-length reads could not be performed. To assign V/J genes and CDR3, sequences were annotated using PyIR, a Python wrapper for IgBLAST v1.9, with IMGT germline references. Reads were filtered out if the reads had weak V/J assignments (E-value above 1e-6), no CDR3, stop codons, out-of-frame junctions, or ambiguous translated residues. A V3J clonotype was defined by an identical inferred V gene, J gene, and CDR3 amino acid sequence. The percentage overlap between two repertoires was calculated by dividing the number of shared unique clonotypes by the size of the smaller repertoire. Three approaches were used to assess repertoire richness: RTK rarefaction, the Chao1 estimator, and Recon v2.1 estimates of unobserved clonotypes. OLGA was used to compute generation probabilities for all TCRbeta clonotypes that the gDNA method yielded from a few donors. The table was pulled from immuneACCESS by TCRdb, which kept in-frame rearrangements only. Such tables lose some clones; where checked, under half of the loss comes from unresolved V genes, and the rest has no known cause. V and J calls and clone size follow that table, whereas D and trimming were derived from the DNA. This sample is represented by around 2,000,000 clones; about 95% of them were singletons. Clones ranked in the top ten supply 0.85% to 1.3% of the sample.

The sequence was collected from a man between 18 and 29 years old in good health. The sequenced material came from naive CD8+ T cells sorted from blood. The sample's cell subset or site, from its label and the paper: CD45RA+CCR7+. The sequence is built from TRBV27 and TRBJ1-6; TRBD1 is perhaps the D gene, given 5 matching bases. The CDR3 amino acid sequence is: CASSPLGGNSPLHF. The sequenced DNA is TGTGCCAGCAGTCCTCTGGGGGGGAATTCACCCCTCCACTTT.